The present entry profiles one T cell receptor (beta chain) with its context. Its antigen is currently unknown. Additional DNA sequences in this sample encode the identical CDR3. This table comes from immunoSEQ multiplex PCR, and its TCRdb copy is limited to in-frame clones, with some not included. Of about 75,000 clones in the sample, more than 90% were seen once. Germline CDR1 MDHEN, CDR2 SYDVKM. After removal of 2 bases from V and 4 bases from J, the junction contained 0 bases not matched to a gene. The length of the CDR3 is 13 residues. This sample was included in a study of OX40 agonist ivuxolimab in advanced cancers. Study-level background: Partial responses were achieved by three patients: one hepatocellular carcinoma, two cutaneous melanoma.

General study points: CD8+ T cells showed, on average, more clonal expansion than CD4+ cells.

The TCR was taken from an adult with an advanced solid tumor such as melanoma, head and neck, liver or kidney cancer. The material sequenced was CD4+ or CD8+ T cells sorted from blood, taken in a trial of the OX40 agonist ivuxolimab. The chain combines TRBV28 with TRBJ1-1; 8 nucleotides agree with TRBD1. Here the CDR3 DNA reads TGTGCCAGCAGTTTAACAGGGGGCACTGAAGCTTTCTTT. It yields the protein CASSLTGGTEAFF. Full variable domain (outside the CDR3, taken from reference TRBV28 and TRBJ1-1): DVKVTQSSRYLVKRTGEKVFLECVQDMDHENMFWYRQDPGLGLRLIYFSYDVKMKEKGDIPEGYSVSREKKERFSLILESASTNQTSMYLCASSLTGGTEAFFGQGTRLTVV.